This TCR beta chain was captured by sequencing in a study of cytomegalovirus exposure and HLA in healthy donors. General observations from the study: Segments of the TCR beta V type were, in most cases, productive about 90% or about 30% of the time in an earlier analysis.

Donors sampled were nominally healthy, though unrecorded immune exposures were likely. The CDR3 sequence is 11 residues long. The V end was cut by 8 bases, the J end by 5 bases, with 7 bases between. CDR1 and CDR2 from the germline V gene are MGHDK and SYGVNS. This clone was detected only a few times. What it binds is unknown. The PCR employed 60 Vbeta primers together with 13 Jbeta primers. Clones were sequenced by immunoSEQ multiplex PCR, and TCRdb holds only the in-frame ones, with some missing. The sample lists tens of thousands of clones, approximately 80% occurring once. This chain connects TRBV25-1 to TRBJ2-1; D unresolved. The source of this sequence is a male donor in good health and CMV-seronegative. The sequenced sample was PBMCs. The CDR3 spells CASAEHNEQFF. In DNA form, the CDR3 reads TGTGCCAGCGCCGAGCACAATGAGCAGTTCTTC.